Presented here are 21 T cell receptor beta chains from one specimen sequenced in a study of blood T cell repertoires in COVID-19. Here immunoSEQ multiplex PCR was the method, and the copy in TCRdb shows in-frame clones only, minus some. The data contain 120,000 or so clones, 75% to 85% of them singletons. The source material was peripheral blood. The receptors stem from a human donor in a cohort sampled during active COVID-19.

V gene TRBV14 combines with J gene TRBJ1-2, with a possible D match to TRBD1 (5 bases). The CDR3 covers 14 residues. Trimming took off 4 bases at V and 8 bases at J, with 17 bases between the two ends. Germline V gene sequence: CDR1 SGHDN, CDR2 FVKESK. In DNA, the CDR3 is TGTGCCAGCAGCCCCTGGGGCAGCCAGGGCGGCTACACCTTC. As protein: CASSPWGSQGGYTF.

This clone was counted a few times. In DNA, the CDR3 is TGTGCCAGCAGTGAAGACGGGGGGCCATACGAGCAGTACTTC. Encoded protein: CASSEDGGPYEQYF. The chain employs TRBV2 and TRBJ2-7; D might be TRBD2 (7 bases). The CDR3 is 14 residues long. V lost 1 base and J lost 4, with 11 bases in between. Looked up from germline, CDR1 is SNHLY and CDR2 is FYNNEI. Filled out from reference TRBV2 and TRBJ2-7, the complete variable domain reads EPEVTQTPSHQVTQMGQEVILRCVPISNHLYFYWYRQILGQKVEFLVSFYNNEISEKSEIFDDQFSVERPDGSNFTLKIRSTKLEDSAMYFCASSEDGGPYEQYFGPGTRLTVT.

The chain employs TRBV5-1 and TRBJ2-5; possibly TRBD2 for D (5 bases). This CDR3 region has 15 residues. V was trimmed by 0 bases and J by 5 bases, leaving 14 bases between them. CDR1 is SGHRS and CDR2 is YFSETQ in the germline V gene. In nucleotides, the CDR3 is TGCGCCAGCAGCTTGGTTGCTAGCTTGTATGAGACCCAGTACTTC. The encoded protein is CASSLVASLYETQYF. The full variable domain, completed using reference TRBV5-1 and TRBJ2-5, is KAGVTQTPRYLIKTRGQQVTLSCSPISGHRSVSWYQQTPGQGLQFLFEYFSETQRNKGNFPGRFSGRQFSNSRSEMNVSTLELGDSALYLCASSLVASLYETQYFGPGTRLLVL.

The table lists this clone with a few counts. This chain links TRBV3-1 (or the pseudogene TRBV3-2) with TRBJ1-2; possible D gene TRBD1, 5 bases. There are 14 residues in the CDR3. Germline V gene sequence: CDR1 LGHDT, CDR2 YNNKEL (reference sequence). V was shortened by 0 bases and J by 6 bases, with 11 bases between the two germline ends. CDR3 protein: CASSQDWGENGYTF. Here the CDR3 DNA reads TGTGCCAGCAGCCAAGATTGGGGGGAGAATGGCTACACCTTC.

J is TRBJ2-3 and V is TRBV28, with D tentatively TRBD1 (5 bases). Trimming took off 2 bases at V and 0 bases at J, with 9 bases between the two ends. This CDR3 has 15 amino acids. Germline V gene sequence: CDR1 MDHEN, CDR2 SYDVKM. The CDR3 protein is CASSLGQASTDTQYF. CDR3 nucleotides: TGTGCCAGCAGTTTAGGACAAGCTAGCACAGATACGCAGTATTTT.

The chain recombines TRBV27 with TRBJ1-1, with D perhaps TRBD1 (5 bases). The CDR3 loop spans 15 amino acids. Germline V gene lookup returns CDR1 MNHEY and CDR2 SMNVEV (reference sequence). Trimming cost V 6 bases and J 5 bases, with 19 bases left between them. CDR3 sequence: CASRPGVWGLTEAFF. Written as DNA, the CDR3 is TGTGCCAGCAGGCCCGGGGTTTGGGGACTTACTGAAGCTTTCTTT.

This sequence joins TRBV6-5 and TRBJ2-2; TRBD2 agrees at 7 bases. The CDR3 is 14 amino acids. The germline V gene encodes CDR1 MNHEY and CDR2 SVGAGI. J lost 5 bases, V lost 6 bases, and 6 bases had no gene match. The CDR3 is CASRSPGGTGELFF. As DNA, the CDR3 is TGTGCCAGCAGGTCCCCGGGGGGTACCGGGGAGCTGTTTTTT.

This chain links TRBV5-5 with TRBJ2-3, with 7 nucleotides matching TRBD2. V lost 2 bases and J lost 0; bases outside the gene matches: 3. The CDR3 loop spans 15 amino acids. Germline V gene lookup returns CDR1 SGHKS and CDR2 YYEKEE (reference sequence). The CDR3 DNA is TGTGCCAGCAGCTTTCTAGCGGCAAGCACAGATACGCAGTATTTT. This sequence encodes CASSFLAASTDTQYF.

Only a few counts were recorded for this clone. The chain recombines TRBV2 with TRBJ2-2, with D uncertain. V gave up 8 bases and J gave up 0 bases, with 10 bases separating them. The CDR3 has 14 residues. The germline gives CDR1 SNHLY, CDR2 FYNNEI. In nucleotides, the CDR3 is TGTGCCAGCGGCCGTAATCCGAACACCGGGGAGCTGTTTTTT. This encodes CASGRNPNTGELFF.

The gene calls are TRBV28 and TRBJ2-7; tentatively, D is TRBD2 (5 bases). This CDR3 region has 12 residues. CDR1 MDHEN and CDR2 SYDVKM come from the germline V gene. Trimming removed 8 bases at V and 4 bases at J, with 12 bases between. The CDR3 DNA reads as TGTGCCAGCGAGGGTGGAAAGTACGAGCAGTACTTC. Protein: CASEGGKYEQYF.

In its sample, this clone was seen once. The rearrangement links TRBV7-2 to TRBJ2-3; D is possibly TRBD2 (6 bases). Germline V CDR1 and CDR2: SGHTA, FQGNSA. Trimming took 3 bases from V and 5 from J, leaving 9 bases between them. The CDR3 length is 13 residues. CDR3 sequence reads: CASSLGRGDTQYF. The CDR3 bases are TGTGCCAGCAGCTTGGGGCGGGGAGATACGCAGTATTTT.

This clone occurred a few times. This sequence joins TRBV7-8 and TRBJ1-6, with 7 nucleotides matching TRBD1. V shed 6 bases and J 5 bases; nucleotides not matched to a gene: 7. Germline CDR1 SGHVS, CDR2 FQNEAQ. This CDR3 is 15 amino acids long. The CDR3 spells CASRLTGTDNSPLHF. The CDR3 nucleotides are TGTGCCAGCAGACTGACCGGGACAGATAATTCACCCCTCCACTTT.

The genes are TRBV5-1 and TRBJ1-3, with D maybe TRBD1 (6 bases). Germline CDR1 SGHRS, CDR2 YFSETQ. V gave up 5 bases and J gave up 2 bases, with 11 bases separating them. CDR3 length equals 14 residues. The CDR3 DNA is TGCGCCAGCAGGGATCAGGGGACTGGAAACACCATATATTTT. Translated, it gives CASRDQGTGNTIYF.

The rearrangement uses TRBV6-2 or TRBV6-3 and TRBJ2-1; 11 bases fit TRBD2. The CDR3 runs 16 residues. Germline CDR1 MNHEY, CDR2 SVGEGT. V lost 5 bases to trimming and J lost 7 bases; unmatched junction nucleotides: 10. The CDR3 protein is CASSGSPSGGNNEQFF. The CDR3 region has the DNA TGTGCCAGCAGTGGCAGTCCTAGCGGGGGGAATAATGAGCAGTTCTTC.

CDR3 sequence: CASSPQGYNTEAFF. The CDR3 DNA reads as TGTGCCAGCAGTCCACAGGGTTACAACACTGAAGCTTTCTTT. The rearrangement joins TRBV2 to TRBJ1-1; TRBD1 is a possible D gene (6 bases). Germline CDR1 and CDR2: SNHLY and FYNNEI. Trimming pared 5 bases from V and 2 bases from J, leaving 12 bases between. This CDR3 spans 14 amino acids.

This clone was detected only once. The V gene is TRBV7-2, the J gene TRBJ1-4; D unclear. V gave up 2 bases and J gave up 11 bases, with 15 bases separating them. Germline V gene sequence: CDR1 SGHTA, CDR2 FQGNSA. This CDR3 is built from 14 residues. CDR3 nucleotides: TGTGCCAGCAGCTTACAACGGGGTGAGGAGAAACTGTTTTTT. It specifies CASSLQRGEEKLFF.

The chain joins TRBV5-1 to TRBJ1-2; no clear D gene. CDR3 size: 15 residues. The V and J ends lost 3 bases and 5 bases respectively, with 17 bases between them. Germline CDR1 is SGHRS and CDR2 is YFSETQ. The CDR3 DNA reads TGCGCCAGCAGCTCTACCGGGGTTGGGAATTATGGCTACACCTTC. It specifies CASSSTGVGNYGYTF.

The V gene is TRBV3-1 (or the pseudogene TRBV3-2), the J gene TRBJ2-5; D uncertain. The CDR3 is 12 residues long. Trimming took 3 bases from V and 4 from J, leaving 6 bases between them. Germline V gives CDR1 LGHDT, CDR2 YNNKEL (reference sequence). The CDR3 loop is CASSHTRETQYF. As DNA, the CDR3 is TGTGCCAGCAGCCATACGAGAGAGACCCAGTACTTC.

The chain employs TRBV9 and TRBJ2-4; unclear D gene. Germline CDR1 reads SGDLS; CDR2 reads YYNGEE. This CDR3 has 15 amino acids. Trimming stripped 1 base from V and 5 bases from J, with 13 bases between. This CDR3 reads CASSVSSSSQNIQYF. The CDR3 region has the DNA TGTGCCAGCAGCGTAAGTTCCAGTTCCCAAAACATTCAGTACTTC. Using reference TRBV9 and TRBJ2-4 for the parts outside the CDR3, the full variable domain is DSGVTQTPKHLITATGQRVTLRCSPRSGDLSVYWYQQSLDQGLQFLIQYYNGEERAKGNILERFSAQQFPDLHSELNLSSLELGDSALYFCASSVSSSSQNIQYFGAGTRLSVL.

The chain has TRBV5-1 and TRBJ2-5, with 11 bases identical to TRBD1. The CDR3 loop spans 17 amino acids. Germline values: CDR1 SGHRS, CDR2 YFSETQ. Unmatched junction bases numbered 11, after V lost 4 bases and J lost 3 bases. CDR3: CASSPGLGQGAKETQYF. The CDR3 DNA follows: TGCGCCAGCAGCCCCGGTCTTGGACAGGGGGCGAAAGAGACCCAGTACTTC. Filled out from reference TRBV5-1 and TRBJ2-5, the complete variable domain reads KAGVTQTPRYLIKTRGQQVTLSCSPISGHRSVSWYQQTPGQGLQFLFEYFSETQRNKGNFPGRFSGRQFSNSRSEMNVSTLELGDSALYLCASSPGLGQGAKETQYFGPGTRLLVL.

This chain connects TRBV4-3 to TRBJ2-1; 8 bases agree with TRBD2. The CDR3 totals 17 residues. The germline V gene encodes CDR1 LGHNA and CDR2 YSLEER. With V trimmed by 0 bases and J by 7 bases, 11 bases remained unmatched. CDR3 coding DNA: TGCGCCAGCAGCCAAGATTGGGCGCGGGGGGTTTCTAATGAGCAGTTCTTC. Amino acids: CASSQDWARGVSNEQFF.